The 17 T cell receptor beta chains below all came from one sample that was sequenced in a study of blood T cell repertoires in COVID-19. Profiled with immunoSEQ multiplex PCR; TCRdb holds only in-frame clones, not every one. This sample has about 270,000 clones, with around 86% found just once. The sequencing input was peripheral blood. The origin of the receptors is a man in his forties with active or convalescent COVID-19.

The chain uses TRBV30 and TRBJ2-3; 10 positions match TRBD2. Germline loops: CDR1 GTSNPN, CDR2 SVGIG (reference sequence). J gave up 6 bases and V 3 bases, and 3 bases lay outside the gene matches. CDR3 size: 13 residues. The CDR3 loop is CAWSSAGGDTQYF. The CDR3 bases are TGTGCCTGGAGCTCAGCGGGAGGGGATACGCAGTATTTT.

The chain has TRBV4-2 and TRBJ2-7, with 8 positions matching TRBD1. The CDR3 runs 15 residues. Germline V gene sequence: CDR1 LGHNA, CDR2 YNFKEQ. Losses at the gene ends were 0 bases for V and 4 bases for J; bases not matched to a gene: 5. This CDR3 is CASSQELGQGYEQYF. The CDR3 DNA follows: TGTGCCAGCAGCCAAGAGTTAGGACAGGGTTACGAGCAGTACTTC.

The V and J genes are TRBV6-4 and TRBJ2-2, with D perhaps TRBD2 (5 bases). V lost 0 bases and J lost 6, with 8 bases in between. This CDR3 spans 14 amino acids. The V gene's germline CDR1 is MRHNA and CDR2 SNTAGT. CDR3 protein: CASSDSLAAGELFF. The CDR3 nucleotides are TGTGCCAGCAGTGACTCTCTAGCAGCCGGGGAGCTGTTTTTT.

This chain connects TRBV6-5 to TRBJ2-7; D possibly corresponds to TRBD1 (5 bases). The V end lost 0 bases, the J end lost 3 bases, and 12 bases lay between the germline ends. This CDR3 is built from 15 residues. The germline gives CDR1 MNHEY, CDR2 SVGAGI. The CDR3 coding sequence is TGTGCCAGCAGTTACTCGCAGGGCGATTTCTACGAGCAGTACTTC. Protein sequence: CASSYSQGDFYEQYF.

The CDR3 bases are TGTGCCAGCAGCCCGACGTATTCGCGGGAGGGACTGCGGACCCAGTACTTC. As protein: CASSPTYSREGLRTQYF. The chain combines TRBV7-8 with TRBJ2-5; 9 bases fit TRBD2. V lost 5 bases to trimming and J lost 7 bases; unmatched junction nucleotides: 17. There are 17 residues in the CDR3. Per germline, CDR1 SGHVS and CDR2 FQNEAQ.

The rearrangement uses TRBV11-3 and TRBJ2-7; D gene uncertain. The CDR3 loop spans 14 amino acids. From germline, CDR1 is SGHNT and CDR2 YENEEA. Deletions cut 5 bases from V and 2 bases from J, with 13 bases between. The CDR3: CASSNPGLPYEQYF. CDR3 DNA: TGTGCCAGCAGCAACCCAGGATTGCCCTACGAGCAGTACTTC.

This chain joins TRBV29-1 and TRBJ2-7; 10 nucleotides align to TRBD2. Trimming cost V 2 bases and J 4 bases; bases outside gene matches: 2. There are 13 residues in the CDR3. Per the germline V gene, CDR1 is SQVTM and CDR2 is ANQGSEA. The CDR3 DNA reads TGCAGCGTTGAACTAGCGGGAGTTTACGAGCAGTACTTC. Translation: CSVELAGVYEQYF.

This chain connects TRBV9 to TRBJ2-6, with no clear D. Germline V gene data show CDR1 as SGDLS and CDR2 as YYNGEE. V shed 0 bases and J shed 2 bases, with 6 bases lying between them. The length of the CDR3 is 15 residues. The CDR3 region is CASSVGPAGANVLTF. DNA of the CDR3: TGTGCCAGCAGCGTAGGGCCAGCTGGGGCCAACGTCCTGACTTTC. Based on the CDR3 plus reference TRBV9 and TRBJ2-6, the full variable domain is DSGVTQTPKHLITATGQRVTLRCSPRSGDLSVYWYQQSLDQGLQFLIQYYNGEERAKGNILERFSAQQFPDLHSELNLSSLELGDSALYFCASSVGPAGANVLTFGAGSRLTVL.

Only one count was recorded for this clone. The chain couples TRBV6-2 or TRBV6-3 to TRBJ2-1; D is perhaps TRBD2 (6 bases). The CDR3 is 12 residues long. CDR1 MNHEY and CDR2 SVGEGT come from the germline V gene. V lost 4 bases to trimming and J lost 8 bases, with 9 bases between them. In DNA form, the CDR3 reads TGTGCCAGCAGTTTCGGCGGGGATGAGCAGTTCTTC. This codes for CASSFGGDEQFF.

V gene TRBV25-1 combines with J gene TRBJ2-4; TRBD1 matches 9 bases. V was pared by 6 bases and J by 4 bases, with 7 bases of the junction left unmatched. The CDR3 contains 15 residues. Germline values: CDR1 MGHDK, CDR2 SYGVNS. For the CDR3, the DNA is TGTGCCAGCAGGGCTTCAGGACAGGGGAAAAACATTCAGTACTTC. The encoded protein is CASRASGQGKNIQYF.

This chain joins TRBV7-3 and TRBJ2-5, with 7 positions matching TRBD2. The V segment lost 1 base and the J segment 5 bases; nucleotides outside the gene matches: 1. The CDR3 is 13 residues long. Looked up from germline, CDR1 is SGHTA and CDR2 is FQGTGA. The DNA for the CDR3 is TGTGCCAGCAGCTTAAACGGGAGGGAGACCCAGTACTTC. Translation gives CASSLNGRETQYF.

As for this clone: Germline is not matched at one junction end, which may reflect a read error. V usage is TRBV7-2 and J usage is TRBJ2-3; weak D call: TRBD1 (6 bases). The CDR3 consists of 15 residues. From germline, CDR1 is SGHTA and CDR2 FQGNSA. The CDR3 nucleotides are TGTGCCAGCAGCCTAGCAGGGGCCCGCACAGATACGCAGTATTTT. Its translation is CASSLAGARTDTQYF.

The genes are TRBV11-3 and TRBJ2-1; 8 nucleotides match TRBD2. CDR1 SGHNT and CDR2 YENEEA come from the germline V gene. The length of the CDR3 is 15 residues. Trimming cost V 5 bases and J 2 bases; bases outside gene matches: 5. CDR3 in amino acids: CASSLREEPYNEQFF. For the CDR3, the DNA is TGTGCCAGCAGCCTGCGGGAGGAACCCTACAATGAGCAGTTCTTC.

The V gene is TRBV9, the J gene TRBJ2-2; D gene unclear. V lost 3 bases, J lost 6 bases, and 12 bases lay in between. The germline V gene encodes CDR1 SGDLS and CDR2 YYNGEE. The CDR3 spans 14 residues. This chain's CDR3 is CASSASSAPGELFF. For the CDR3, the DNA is TGTGCCAGCAGCGCCTCCTCAGCGCCCGGGGAGCTGTTTTTT. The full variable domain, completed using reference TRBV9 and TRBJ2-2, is DSGVTQTPKHLITATGQRVTLRCSPRSGDLSVYWYQQSLDQGLQFLIQYYNGEERAKGNILERFSAQQFPDLHSELNLSSLELGDSALYFCASSASSAPGELFFGEGSRLTVL.

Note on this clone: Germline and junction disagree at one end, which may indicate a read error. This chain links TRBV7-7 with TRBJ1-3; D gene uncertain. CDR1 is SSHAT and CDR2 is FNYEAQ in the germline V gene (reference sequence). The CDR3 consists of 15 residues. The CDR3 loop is CASSPQGGYGNTIYF. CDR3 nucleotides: TGTGCTAGCAGCCCGCAAGGAGGGTACGGAAACACCATATATTTT.

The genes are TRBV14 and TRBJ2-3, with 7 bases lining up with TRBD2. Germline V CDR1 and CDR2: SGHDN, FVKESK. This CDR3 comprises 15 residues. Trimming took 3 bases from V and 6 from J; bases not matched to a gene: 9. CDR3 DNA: TGTGCCAGCAGCCAGGGAGGGAGTCGGGCGGATACGCAGTATTTT. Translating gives CASSQGGSRADTQYF.

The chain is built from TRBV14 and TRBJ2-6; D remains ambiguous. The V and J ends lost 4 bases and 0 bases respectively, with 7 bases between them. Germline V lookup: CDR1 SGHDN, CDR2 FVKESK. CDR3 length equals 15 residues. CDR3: CASSRGFSGANVLTF. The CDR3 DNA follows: TGTGCCAGCAGCCGAGGTTTCTCTGGGGCCAACGTCCTGACTTTC. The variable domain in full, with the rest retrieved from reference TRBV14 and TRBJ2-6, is EAGVTQFPSHSVIEKGQTVTLRCDPISGHDNLYWYRRVMGKEIKFLLHFVKESKQDESGMPNNRFLAERTGGTYSTLKVQPAELEDSGVYFCASSRGFSGANVLTFGAGSRLTVL.